This T cell receptor (beta chain) was sequenced in a study of PD-1 blockade in classical Hodgkin lymphoma. Generated by immunoSEQ multiplex PCR, the TCRdb table keeps only in-frame clones and is missing some. Counted here are just under 30,000 clones, 85% occurring once; the ten biggest clones make up more than 2%. V dropped 3 bases and J dropped 5 bases, with 19 bases sitting between them. The CDR3 totals 17 residues. The germline gives CDR1 MDHEN, CDR2 SYDVKM. All the patients suffered relapse after autologous stem cell transplantation, and brentuximab vedotin exposure differed. Isolation of CD4+ T cells from thawed PBMCs was performed by magnetic negative selection.

The starting material was CD4+ T cells from blood, obtained at baseline. J is TRBJ1-4 and V is TRBV28; perhaps TRBD1 as D (6 bases). The clonotype comes from a human donor with classical Hodgkin lymphoma. This chain's CDR3 is CASSFAPYRVKNEKLFF. CDR3 DNA: TGTGCCAGCAGTTTCGCACCGTACAGGGTTAAGAATGAAAAACTGTTTTTT. Drawing the rest from reference TRBV28 and TRBJ1-4, the complete variable domain is DVKVTQSSRYLVKRTGEKVFLECVQDMDHENMFWYRQDPGLGLRLIYFSYDVKMKEKGDIPEGYSVSREKKERFSLILESASTNQTSMYLCASSFAPYRVKNEKLFFGSGTQLSVL.